This TCR beta chain originates from a study of T cells in Graves' hyperthyroidism and ophthalmopathy. Patients between 18 and 65 years old had hyperthyroidism, newly diagnosed and lasting under 2 months. Exclusions: uncontrolled infection, other autoimmune disease, pregnancy, lactation. The CDR3 runs 18 residues. The germline CDR1 and CDR2 sequences are MDHEN and SYDVKM. V shed 4 bases, J shed 0 bases, and the junction held 7 bases outside the gene matches. In this sample, this clonotype turned up many times. RNA transcripts gave rise to amplified TCR beta CDR3 regions. Primed by the HTBI set, a first-round RT-PCR was run on the TCR CDR3. Using its own MiXCR run on the multiplex PCR reads, TCRdb lists one record per CDR3 protein. The data hold approximately 400,000 distinct CDR3 sequences, with roughly 14% observed a single time.

The gene calls are TRBV28 and TRBJ2-3, with 13 positions matching TRBD2. The sequencing sample was made of blood. The TCR was taken from a woman in her late teens or twenties with Graves' hyperthyroidism. For the CDR3, the DNA is TGTGCCAGCAGTTCTCGGACTAGCGGGAGACTCAGCACAGATACGCAGTATTTT. Translated, it gives CASSSRTSGRLSTDTQYF. The full variable domain, in which reference TRBV28 and TRBJ2-3 provide the parts outside the CDR3, is DVKVTQSSRYLVKRTGEKVFLECVQDMDHENMFWYRQDPGLGLRLIYFSYDVKMKEKGDIPEGYSVSREKKERFSLILESASTNQTSMYLCASSSRTSGRLSTDTQYFGPGTRLTVL.